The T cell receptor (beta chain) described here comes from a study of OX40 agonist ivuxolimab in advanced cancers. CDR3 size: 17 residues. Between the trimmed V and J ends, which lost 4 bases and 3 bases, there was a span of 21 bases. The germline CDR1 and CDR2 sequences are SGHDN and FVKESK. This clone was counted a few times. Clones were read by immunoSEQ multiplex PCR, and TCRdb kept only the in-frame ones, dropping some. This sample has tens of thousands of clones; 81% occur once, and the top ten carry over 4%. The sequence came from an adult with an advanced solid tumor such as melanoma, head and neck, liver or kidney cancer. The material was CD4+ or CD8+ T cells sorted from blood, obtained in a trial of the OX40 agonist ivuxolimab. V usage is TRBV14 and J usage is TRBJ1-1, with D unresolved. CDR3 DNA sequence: TGTGCCAGCAGCCCACTGTTTAAGCGGAGGGCGGACACTGAAGCTTTCTTT. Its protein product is CASSPLFKRRADTEAFF.